These 24 T cell receptor beta chains were sequenced from one sample in a study of blood T cell repertoires in COVID-19 (dated by TCRdb to between 2020 and 2021). The library was produced with the immunoSEQ multiplex PCR assay. The table comes from immuneACCESS by way of TCRdb, which keeps in-frame sequences with V and J called. Part of the clones is missing from these tables; in studies checked, under half for an unresolved V gene and the rest for unknown reasons. A total of some 200,000 clones appear in this sample, approximately 91% of them only once. Approximately 0.8% of the sample comes from the top ten. Sequenced material: PBMCs or T cells enriched from blood (not recorded which). Receptors were obtained from a woman younger than 35 who had recovered from COVID-19.

V is TRBV5-5 and J is TRBJ2-1; 7 positions match TRBD2. The CDR3 runs to 16 residues. Germline V lookup: CDR1 SGHKS, CDR2 YYEKEE (reference sequence). V was pared by 3 bases and J by 3 bases, with 9 bases of the junction left unmatched. The CDR3 spells CASSWYGGGDYNEQFF. In DNA form, the CDR3 reads TGTGCCAGCAGCTGGTACGGGGGAGGGGACTACAATGAGCAGTTCTTC. The full variable domain, completed using reference TRBV5-5 and TRBJ2-1, is DAGVTQSPTHLIKTRGQQVTLRCSPISGHKSVSWYQQVLGQGPQFIFQYYEKEERGRGNFPDRFSARQFPNYSSELNVNALLLGDSALYLCASSWYGGGDYNEQFFGPGTRLTVL.

The rearrangement joins TRBV7-9 to TRBJ2-7, with D perhaps TRBD2 (6 bases). Germline assignment: CDR1 SEHNR and CDR2 FQNEAQ (reference sequence). The V and J ends lost 2 bases and 7 bases respectively, with 6 bases between them. The CDR3 runs to 11 residues. CDR3 nucleotide sequence: TGTGCCAGCAGCTTACGGGGGGAGCAGTACTTC. Protein product: CASSLRGEQYF. The whole variable domain, filled in from reference TRBV7-9 and TRBJ2-7, reads DTGVSQNPRHKITKRGQNVTFRCDPISEHNRLYWYRQTLGQGPEFLTYFQNEAQLEKSRLLSDRFSAERPKGSFSTLEIQRTEQGDSAMYLCASSLRGEQYFGPGTRLTVT.

The rearrangement links TRBV6-6 to TRBJ1-3; D call uncertain. The germline V gene encodes CDR1 MNHNY and CDR2 SVGAGI (reference sequence). The CDR3 spans 16 residues. V shed 5 bases and J shed 4 bases, with 18 bases lying between them. The CDR3 coding sequence is TGTGCCAGCAGTCCTTACCCGGGAGGCGAAGGAAACACCATATATTTT. Protein product: CASSPYPGGEGNTIYF.

This clone appeared a few times. The V gene is TRBV27, the J gene TRBJ1-6; maybe TRBD1 (5 bases). Per germline, CDR1 MNHEY and CDR2 SMNVEV (reference sequence). The V end lost 2 bases, the J end lost 1 base, and 6 bases lay between the germline ends. The CDR3 is 15 residues long. In nucleotides, the CDR3 is TGTGCCAGCAGTTTAAAGGGGTCCTATAATTCACCCCTCCACTTT. Translated: CASSLKGSYNSPLHF.

The rearrangement links TRBV5-4 to TRBJ2-7, with D maybe TRBD1 (6 bases). The CDR3 loop spans 14 amino acids. Trimming left V 2 bases short and J 6 bases short, with 15 bases between. CDR1 is SGHNT and CDR2 is YYREEE in the germline V gene (reference sequence). The CDR3 DNA sequence: TGTGCCAGCAGCTTCCGGCTAACAGGGTCCGAGCAGTACTTC. It yields the protein CASSFRLTGSEQYF.

The V gene is TRBV6-5, the J gene TRBJ2-7; 10 bases align to TRBD2. The germline V gene encodes CDR1 MNHEY and CDR2 SVGAGI. After removal of 4 bases from V and 3 bases from J, the junction contained 6 bases not matched to a gene. The length of the CDR3 is 15 residues. The CDR3 loop reads CASSWEIAGGYEQYF. Written as DNA, the CDR3 is TGTGCCAGCAGTTGGGAGATAGCGGGAGGCTACGAGCAGTACTTC.

The count of this clone is one. CDR3 residues: CASSVSGSSYEQYF. Here the CDR3 DNA reads TGTGCCAGCAGTGTTAGCGGGAGCTCCTACGAGCAGTACTTC. The chain has TRBV27 and TRBJ2-7; 9 bases fit TRBD2. Germline CDR1 and CDR2: MNHEY and SMNVEV (reference sequence). The CDR3 has 14 residues. Trimming cost V 5 bases and J 0 bases; bases outside gene matches: 2.

This clone is a singleton in its sample. This chain links TRBV5-1 with TRBJ2-2; 13 nucleotides agree with TRBD2. This CDR3 region has 16 residues. V shed 8 bases, J shed 5 bases, and the junction held 9 bases outside the gene matches. The V gene's germline CDR1 is SGHRS and CDR2 YFSETQ. CDR3 residues: CASNPVGLAGTGELFF. CDR3 nucleotides: TGCGCCAGTAACCCCGTGGGACTAGCGGGAACCGGGGAGCTGTTTTTT.

The genes are TRBV5-5 and TRBJ1-6; 10 bases match TRBD1. Germline CDR1 and CDR2: SGHKS and YYEKEE (reference sequence). V lost 4 bases and J lost 0; bases outside the gene matches: 10. This CDR3 is 19 amino acids long. The CDR3 DNA follows: TGTGCCAGCAGCCCCCGGGACAGGGGCTTTAGCTCCTATAATTCACCCCTCCACTTT. It yields the protein CASSPRDRGFSSYNSPLHF.

CDR3 sequence (DNA): TGTGCCAGCAGCGCCAGGGGGTCTGGGGCCAACGTCCTGACTTTC. It is translated as CASSARGSGANVLTF. This chain uses TRBV9 with TRBJ2-6, with 7 bases matching TRBD1. J lost 1 base, V lost 3 bases, and 1 base had no gene match. Germline values: CDR1 SGDLS, CDR2 YYNGEE. The CDR3 runs to 15 residues.

The chain is built from TRBV7-6 and TRBJ2-7, with TRBD2 matching over 8 bases. CDR3 length: 13 residues. After removal of 8 bases from V and 6 bases from J, the junction contained 9 bases not matched to a gene. Germline CDR1 and CDR2: SGHVS and FNYEAQ. The CDR3 DNA sequence: TGTGCCAGCCGAGCGGGAGAAGGCGGCGAGCAGTACTTC. It codes for CASRAGEGGEQYF.

J is TRBJ1-5 and V is TRBV19; a weak D match, TRBD1 (5 bases). Germline assignment: CDR1 LNHDA and CDR2 SQIVND (reference sequence). CDR3 length equals 14 residues. Trimming left V 5 bases short and J 7 bases short, with 15 bases between. The CDR3: CASSSAPRGQPQHF. The CDR3 DNA follows: TGTGCCAGTAGTTCTGCCCCCCGGGGGCAGCCCCAGCATTTT.

This clone occurred a few times. This rearrangement joins TRBV11-3 to TRBJ1-2, with 8 bases identical to TRBD1. The CDR3 has 16 amino acids. The germline V gene has CDR1 SGHNT and CDR2 YENEEA. With V trimmed by 5 bases and J by 2 bases, 10 bases remained unmatched. CDR3: CASSRRPGQVNYGYTF. The CDR3 DNA is TGTGCCAGCAGCCGACGACCGGGACAGGTAAACTATGGCTACACCTTC.

This chain uses TRBV5-4 with TRBJ2-1; 8 bases line up with TRBD2. Germline V CDR1 and CDR2: SGHNT, YYREEE (reference sequence). V shed 5 bases, J shed 2 bases, and the junction held 6 bases outside the gene matches. This CDR3 contains 15 residues. The CDR3 DNA reads TGTGCCAGCAGTTCGAGCGGGAGAACCTACAATGAGCAGTTCTTC. It is translated as CASSSSGRTYNEQFF.

The chain links TRBV28 to TRBJ2-1; D remains unclear. Trimming cost V 0 bases and J 16 bases, with 19 bases left between them. Germline lookup yields CDR1 MDHEN and CDR2 SYDVKM. The CDR3 has 14 residues. This CDR3 is CASSLWYGPHPPFF. The CDR3 nucleotides are TGTGCCAGCAGTTTATGGTACGGTCCCCACCCACCATTCTTC. The full variable domain, completed using reference TRBV28 and TRBJ2-1, is DVKVTQSSRYLVKRTGEKVFLECVQDMDHENMFWYRQDPGLGLRLIYFSYDVKMKEKGDIPEGYSVSREKKERFSLILESASTNQTSMYLCASSLWYGPHPPFFGPGTRLTVL.

The V and J genes are TRBV27 and TRBJ1-3, with 7 bases matching TRBD1. Trimming took 7 bases from V and 1 from J; bases not matched to a gene: 7. The CDR3 consists of 15 residues. Germline loops: CDR1 MNHEY, CDR2 SMNVEV (reference sequence). The CDR3 coding sequence is TGTGCCAGCAAACGGACAGGAGAATCTGGAAACACCATATATTTT. The encoded protein is CASKRTGESGNTIYF.

This clone was detected only once. The chain employs TRBV9 and TRBJ1-4; possible D gene TRBD1, 6 bases. In germline, CDR1 is SGDLS, CDR2 YYNGEE. The V end was cut by 0 bases, the J end by 7 bases, with 16 bases between. This CDR3 has 16 amino acids. CDR3: CASSVGASRQVEKLFF. The CDR3 DNA sequence: TGTGCCAGCAGCGTAGGGGCATCCAGACAGGTTGAAAAACTGTTTTTT.

The chain employs TRBV5-1 and TRBJ2-2, with D possibly TRBD2 on 7 matching bases. Trimming pared 2 bases from V and 3 bases from J, leaving 11 bases between. The CDR3 sequence is 15 residues long. CDR1 is SGHRS, CDR2 YFSETQ, per germline. The CDR3, as DNA: TGCGCCAGCAGCTTTGGGGGGGCAGACACCGGGGAGCTGTTTTTT. Its protein product is CASSFGGADTGELFF.

V is TRBV30 and J is TRBJ2-4; D is possibly TRBD2 (5 bases). The germline V and J ends were trimmed by 4 bases and 9 bases, with 10 bases remaining between them. Germline CDR1 and CDR2: GTSNPN and SVGIG (reference sequence). The CDR3 has 11 amino acids. As DNA, the CDR3 is TGTGCCTGGAAAAGAGGGTCCATTCAGTACTTC. As protein: CAWKRGSIQYF. Using reference TRBV30 and TRBJ2-4 for the parts outside the CDR3, the full variable domain is SQTIHQWPATLVQPVGSPLSLECTVEGTSNPNLYWYRQAAGRGLQLLFYSVGIGQISSEVPQNLSASRPQDRQFILSSKKLLLSDSGFYLCAWKRGSIQYFGAGTRLSVL.

CDR3 coding DNA: TGTGCCAGCAGCCGCCTATCGGGACTAGCACGGAATGAGCAGTTCTTC. Translation: CASSRLSGLARNEQFF. V gene TRBV7-9 combines with J gene TRBJ2-1, with 9 positions matching TRBD2. Germline V gives CDR1 SEHNR, CDR2 FQNEAQ (reference sequence). The CDR3 spans 16 residues. The V segment lost 5 bases and the J segment 7 bases; nucleotides outside the gene matches: 12.

This sequence joins TRBV19 and TRBJ1-2, with 10 bases identical to TRBD1. CDR1 is LNHDA and CDR2 is SQIVND in the germline V gene (reference sequence). The CDR3 extends over 13 amino acids. The V segment lost 3 bases and the J segment 8 bases; nucleotides outside the gene matches: 3. The CDR3 sequence: CASSIGDRGGYTF. CDR3 DNA sequence: TGTGCCAGTAGTATTGGGGACAGGGGCGGCTACACCTTC.

The chain is built from TRBV6-5 and TRBJ2-7; D perhaps matches TRBD1 (5 bases). Germline values: CDR1 MNHEY, CDR2 SVGAGI. Trimming removed 6 bases from V and 4 bases from J, with 19 bases in between. The CDR3 extends over 15 amino acids. Written as DNA, the CDR3 is TGTGCCAGCAGCTTAAATCAGGGTAACTGGTACGAGCAGTACTTC. Translated: CASSLNQGNWYEQYF.

V and J are TRBV6-1 and TRBJ2-6; D might be TRBD2 (6 bases). Germline V gene data show CDR1 as MNHNS and CDR2 as SASEGT. CDR3 length equals 17 residues. V shed 4 bases and J shed 0 bases, with 13 bases lying between them. CDR3 coding DNA: TGTGCCAGCAGTGGGGAAGGAGGGGTCTCTGGGGCCAACGTCCTGACTTTC. Protein product: CASSGEGGVSGANVLTF.

The chain has TRBV5-1 and TRBJ1-3; 9 nucleotides match TRBD1. The CDR3 consists of 16 residues. CDR1 SGHRS and CDR2 YFSETQ come from the germline V gene. V lost 2 bases to trimming and J lost 2 bases; unmatched junction nucleotides: 5. CDR3 nucleotide sequence: TGCGCCAGCAGCTTATCACAGGGGGCGGCTGGAAACACCATATATTTT. Translating gives CASSLSQGAAGNTIYF.